This T cell receptor (beta chain) derives from a study of T-cell memory formation after mild COVID-19. About the study: TCR clusters mostly belonged to single donors. Study-level findings and limits: Cross-reactive memory apparently joined, as some responding clones appeared in pre-infection memory. CD4+ clones that contracted lay mainly in CM and EM; CD8+ ones lay in EMRA.

TCRdb independently ran MiXCR on the 5' RACE reads; one entry per CDR3 protein. This sample has about 180,000 distinct CDR3 sequences, with approximately 16% found just once. This clonotype was seen repeatedly, ten times or more. What it binds is unknown. Unmatched junction bases numbered 9, after V lost 7 bases and J lost 6 bases. The CDR3 is 13 amino acids. CDR1 is SQVTM, CDR2 ANQGSEA, per germline. Sequences were obtained from PBMCs or a T cell subset sorted from them (not recorded which). V is TRBV29-1 and J is TRBJ1-5, with TRBD1 matching 7 bases. The origin of this receptor is an adult woman who had mild COVID-19 (a few samples of this study predate the infection). Cell type and time point are not known. The CDR3 DNA is TGCAGCGCTAGACAGGGAGAAAGTCAGCCCCAGCATTTT. Encoded protein: CSARQGESQPQHF.